Sequencing of this T cell receptor (beta chain) was carried out in a study of cytomegalovirus exposure and HLA in healthy donors. Comments on this clone: Its antigen is unknown.

Trimming took off 5 bases at V and 0 bases at J, with 12 bases between the two ends. The CDR3 is 15 residues long. Looked up from germline, CDR1 is MDHEN and CDR2 is SYDVKM. General study results and limits: Most TCR sequences were seen very rarely across donors, but some public TCRs occurred in many. The authors listed 164 TCR beta chains as cytomegalovirus-associated.

Assay used: immunoSEQ multiplex PCR; TCRdb lists only in-frame clones, some missing. The sample includes 90,000 to 110,000 clones, around 86% of them seen just once. This receptor was taken from a woman between 18 and 29 years old in good health and CMV-seropositive. The chain is built from TRBV28 and TRBJ2-3; TRBD1 is a possible D gene (6 bases). Sequencing used PBMCs. This CDR3 reads CASSRDKPSTDTQYF. The CDR3 DNA reads as TGTGCCAGCAGTCGGGACAAACCTAGCACAGATACGCAGTATTTT.